The 5 T cell receptor beta chains reported below all come from one sample, sequenced in a study of blood T cell repertoires in COVID-19. Clones were sequenced by immunoSEQ multiplex PCR, and TCRdb holds only the in-frame ones, with some missing. Among approximately 130,000 clones listed, roughly 82% were seen once. Sequencing used peripheral blood. These receptors all come from a human donor in a cohort sampled during active COVID-19.

This chain joins TRBV10-2 and TRBJ2-7, with TRBD2 identical over 8 bases. Germline V lookup: CDR1 WSHSY, CDR2 SAAADI. CDR3 length: 16 residues. The J segment lost 2 bases and the V segment lost 8 bases, leaving 14 bases of the junction unmatched. In DNA, the CDR3 is TGCGCCAGCCAGGGACTAGTGGGGGACGCAGCCTACGAGCAGTACTTC. It translates to CASQGLVGDAAYEQYF.

The chain recombines TRBV7-2 with TRBJ2-1, with TRBD2 matching over 14 bases. The CDR3 covers 16 residues. The junction had 3 bases not matched to a gene; V was cut back by 4 bases and J by 4 bases. In germline, CDR1 is SGHTA, CDR2 FQGNSA. The DNA of the CDR3 is TGTGCCAGCAGCTGGACTAGCGGGGGGATATACAATGAGCAGTTCTTC. This gives the protein CASSWTSGGIYNEQFF.

The J gene is TRBJ2-3, the V gene TRBV15; the D gene is possibly TRBD2 (6 bases). Trimming stripped 5 bases from V and 2 bases from J, with 26 bases between. The CDR3 has 19 residues. Germline V gene lookup returns CDR1 LNHNV and CDR2 YYDKDF (reference sequence). This chain's CDR3 is CATSGRFGYAGKVTDTQYF. The DNA of the CDR3 is TGTGCCACCAGCGGACGATTTGGTTACGCGGGGAAGGTCACAGATACGCAGTATTTT. The variable domain in full, completed from reference TRBV15 and TRBJ2-3, reads DAMVIQNPRYQVTQFGKPVTLSCSQTLNHNVMYWYQQKSSQAPKLLFHYYDKDFNNEADTPDNFQSRRPNTSFCFLDIRSPGLGDTAMYLCATSGRFGYAGKVTDTQYFGPGTRLTVL.

This clone was counted a single time. This chain joins TRBV29-1 and TRBJ1-5, with a weak D call TRBD1 (5 bases). Per the germline V gene, CDR1 is SQVTM and CDR2 is ANQGSEA. V was pared by 1 base and J by 4 bases, with 8 bases between. This CDR3 comprises 13 residues. In DNA form, the CDR3 reads TGCAGCGTTGAAGGGGGGGGAAATCAGCCCCAGCATTTT. Protein sequence: CSVEGGGNQPQHF. Filled out from reference TRBV29-1 and TRBJ1-5, the complete variable domain reads SAVISQKPSRDICQRGTSLTIQCQVDSQVTMMFWYRQQPGQSLTLIATANQGSEATYESGFVIDKFPISRPNLTFSTLTVSNMSPEDSSIYLCSVEGGGNQPQHFGDGTRLSIL.

The chain carries TRBV6-6 and TRBJ2-3, with 8 nucleotides matching TRBD1. Trimming cost V 2 bases and J 9 bases; bases outside gene matches: 4. Germline CDR1 and CDR2: MNHNY and SVGAGI (reference sequence). This CDR3 comprises 13 residues. CDR3 loop: CASSYGNRGTQYF. CDR3 nucleotide sequence: TGTGCCAGCAGTTACGGGAACAGGGGGACGCAGTATTTT.